The 16 T cell receptor beta chains in this list originate from one sample, sequenced in a study of beta chain features in type 1 diabetes. cDNA synthesis used the whole RNA isolate, giving expressed TCRB sequences. Using immunoSEQ multiplex PCR, the repertoire was profiled, and TCRdb retains in-frame clones only, with some absent. The table shows a few hundred thousand clones, with 30% occurring only once. Sequencing used naive CD4+ T cells from blood. The receptors stem from a man aged 18-30 years in good health.

The J gene is TRBJ1-2, the V gene TRBV4-2; no reliable D call. The length of the CDR3 is 13 residues. The V and J ends lost 1 base and 6 bases respectively, with 9 bases between them. From germline, CDR1 is LGHNA and CDR2 YNFKEQ. The DNA of the CDR3 is TGTGCCAGCAGCCAAGTTGGATGGGATGGCTACACCTTC. As protein: CASSQVGWDGYTF.

The chain employs TRBV19 and TRBJ2-6; no firm D call. This CDR3 has 14 residues. The germline V gene has CDR1 LNHDA and CDR2 SQIVND (reference sequence). The V gene lost 5 bases and the J gene lost 1 base, with 6 bases spanning the gap. The CDR3 DNA sequence: TGTGCCAGTAGTCTGGGGTCTGGGGCCAACGTCCTGACTTTC. It yields the protein CASSLGSGANVLTF.

Concerning this clone itself: The sample has other DNA sequences that encode this CDR3 too. The J gene is TRBJ1-1, the V gene TRBV9; the D is unclear. Trimming cost V 0 bases and J 2 bases, with 5 bases left between them. Germline CDR1 SGDLS, CDR2 YYNGEE. This CDR3 spans 13 amino acids. CDR3 region: CASSVDGNTEAFF. The CDR3 DNA follows: TGTGCCAGCAGCGTAGACGGCAACACTGAAGCTTTCTTT.

The CDR3 loop is CAWTSGGEGTGELFF. The CDR3 DNA follows: TGTGCCTGGACTTCGGGAGGTGAAGGGACCGGGGAGCTGTTTTTT. The chain couples TRBV30 to TRBJ2-2, with 7 positions matching TRBD2. J lost 5 bases, V lost 4 bases, and 10 bases had no gene match. This CDR3 region has 15 residues. Germline assignment: CDR1 GTSNPN and CDR2 SVGIG (reference sequence). Based on the CDR3 plus reference TRBV30 and TRBJ2-2, the full variable domain is SQTIHQWPATLVQPVGSPLSLECTVEGTSNPNLYWYRQAAGRGLQLLFYSVGIGQISSEVPQNLSASRPQDRQFILSSKKLLLSDSGFYLCAWTSGGEGTGELFFGEGSRLTVL.

The CDR3 DNA reads TGTGCCAGCATCCAGACTAGCGACTACAATGAGCAGTTCTTC. Protein sequence: CASIQTSDYNEQFF. V usage is TRBV7-9 and J usage is TRBJ2-1; 8 positions match TRBD2. The germline gives CDR1 SEHNR, CDR2 FQNEAQ (reference sequence). This CDR3 is 14 amino acids long. J lost 3 bases, V lost 7 bases, and 5 bases had no gene match.

The V gene is TRBV30, the J gene TRBJ1-1; D is unclear. Germline V gene sequence: CDR1 GTSNPN, CDR2 SVGIG (reference sequence). V lost 3 bases and J lost 1, with 9 bases in between. This CDR3 has 13 residues. The CDR3 nucleotides read TGTGCCTGGAGCTACACTCAGAACACTGAAGCTTTCTTT. It specifies CAWSYTQNTEAFF.

Worth noting for this clone: Other DNA sequences in this specimen translate into the identical CDR3. The chain links TRBV5-1 to TRBJ2-3, with D unresolved. Trimming removed 4 bases at V and 0 bases at J, with 6 bases between. Germline V gene lookup returns CDR1 SGHRS and CDR2 YFSETQ. The CDR3 contains 13 residues. CDR3 nucleotide sequence: TGCGCCAGCAGCAGGGATAGCACAGATACGCAGTATTTT. Encoded protein: CASSRDSTDTQYF.

Regarding this clone: A read error may produce the germline difference seen at one junction end. V gene TRBV30 combines with J gene TRBJ1-5; D is uncertain. The CDR3 contains 12 residues. The germline gives CDR1 GTSNPN, CDR2 SVGIG (reference sequence). The CDR3 here is CTWSGSNQPQHF. CDR3 coding DNA: TGTACCTGGAGTGGTAGCAATCAGCCCCAGCATTTT.

J is TRBJ1-2 and V is TRBV7-9; D might be TRBD1 (5 bases). CDR1 is SEHNR, CDR2 FQNEAQ, per germline (reference sequence). This CDR3 has 13 amino acids. The V end was cut by 5 bases, the J end by 4 bases, with 11 bases between. CDR3 in amino acids: CASSLGGAYGYTF. CDR3 sequence (DNA): TGTGCCAGCAGCCTGGGGGGAGCCTATGGCTACACCTTC. Based on the CDR3 plus reference TRBV7-9 and TRBJ1-2, the full variable domain is DTGVSQNPRHKITKRGQNVTFRCDPISEHNRLYWYRQTLGQGPEFLTYFQNEAQLEKSRLLSDRFSAERPKGSFSTLEIQRTEQGDSAMYLCASSLGGAYGYTFGSGTRLTVV.

This CDR3 is CASSLRDIQYF. The CDR3 DNA is TGTGCCAGCAGCCTCCGGGACATTCAGTACTTC. The chain carries TRBV7-2 and TRBJ2-4; D is ambiguous. V lost 5 bases and J 8 bases, leaving 7 bases between the germline ends. CDR3 length: 11 residues. Germline V CDR1 and CDR2: SGHTA, FQGNSA.

The sample holds a few counts of this clone. This chain joins TRBV7-2 and TRBJ2-1, with D perhaps TRBD2 (6 bases). The CDR3 totals 14 residues. The V and J ends lost 4 bases and 3 bases respectively, with 10 bases between them. The germline gives CDR1 SGHTA, CDR2 FQGNSA. CDR3 sequence: CASSSDSGYNEQFF. CDR3 bases: TGTGCCAGCAGCTCGGATAGCGGCTACAATGAGCAGTTCTTC.

The chain has TRBV5-4 and TRBJ2-3; D remains unclear. The CDR3 spans 14 residues. V lost 4 bases, J lost 0 bases, and 9 bases lay in between. The germline CDR1 and CDR2 sequences are SGHNT and YYREEE (reference sequence). CDR3 nucleotides: TGTGCCAGCAGCAGTCCCGGAAGCACAGATACGCAGTATTTT. Translation gives CASSSPGSTDTQYF.

The chain links TRBV6-5 to TRBJ2-7; D tentatively reads TRBD1 or TRBD2 (5 bases each). V dropped 0 bases and J dropped 5 bases, with 14 bases sitting between them. The CDR3 contains 15 residues. Germline assignment: CDR1 MNHEY and CDR2 SVGAGI. CDR3 in DNA: TGTGCCAGCAGTTACTCCTTGGGGACCGGGAACGAGCAGTACTTC. Translated: CASSYSLGTGNEQYF.

The V gene is TRBV30, the J gene TRBJ2-7, with 7 bases lining up with TRBD2. Germline V gene data show CDR1 as GTSNPN and CDR2 as SVGIG (reference sequence). There are 15 residues in the CDR3. With V trimmed by 5 bases and J by 5 bases, 15 bases remained unmatched. Here the CDR3 reads CAWDPSAGRGHEQYF. Here the CDR3 DNA reads TGTGCCTGGGACCCGTCAGCGGGAAGAGGCCACGAGCAGTACTTC.

The chain links TRBV30 to TRBJ2-6, with D possibly TRBD1 on 5 matching bases. Germline values: CDR1 GTSNPN, CDR2 SVGIG (reference sequence). The germline V and J ends were trimmed by 2 bases and 0 bases, with 11 bases remaining between them. The CDR3 runs 16 residues. CDR3 residues: CAWSTGIVSGANVLTF. The CDR3 nucleotides read TGTGCCTGGAGTACAGGCATCGTCTCTGGGGCCAACGTCCTGACTTTC.

V usage is TRBV30 and J usage is TRBJ2-5; weak D call: TRBD2 (6 bases). With 0 bases removed from V and 1 base from J, the gap between germline ends came to 9 bases. The CDR3 contains 14 residues. CDR1 is GTSNPN, CDR2 SVGIG, per germline (reference sequence). The CDR3 region has the DNA TGTGCCTGGAGTGTAAGGGACTTCCAAGAGACCCAGTACTTC. Its protein product is CAWSVRDFQETQYF.